This T cell receptor (beta chain) stems from a study of glioma-infiltrating T cells. The wider study: Before surgery, glioma patients received dexamethasone for at most six days.

Notes on the study in general: Above-expected tissue-blood divergence occurred in all gliomas, most in low-grade ones. Very few CDR3 sequences were shared between tissue and blood. Patients with low tissue-blood divergence carried a signature set of shared blood CDR3 motifs.

The iRepertoire nested amplicon-rescue multiplex PCR amplified TCR alpha and beta CDR3s from RNA. TCRdb recomputed calls from the multiplex PCR reads with MiXCR, one row per CDR3 protein. Among 300,000 to 450,000 distinct CDR3 sequences listed, 35% to 45% were seen once. Ten or more counts support this clonotype. As yet, its antigen is unknown. The sample consisted of glioma tissue, nonneoplastic brain tissue, or PBMCs (not recorded which). This receptor was obtained from a human donor with low-grade glioma or glioblastoma, undergoing nonglioma brain surgery, or in good health (not recorded which).

The CDR3 here is CASTPASPNEQFF. The CDR3 region has the DNA TGTGCCAGCACCCCGGCCAGCCCCAATGAGCAGTTCTTC. The gene calls are TRBV6-1 and TRBJ2-1; D uncertain. V shed 7 bases and J shed 6 bases, with 13 bases lying between them. Per germline, CDR1 MNHNS and CDR2 SASEGT. This CDR3 region has 13 residues.